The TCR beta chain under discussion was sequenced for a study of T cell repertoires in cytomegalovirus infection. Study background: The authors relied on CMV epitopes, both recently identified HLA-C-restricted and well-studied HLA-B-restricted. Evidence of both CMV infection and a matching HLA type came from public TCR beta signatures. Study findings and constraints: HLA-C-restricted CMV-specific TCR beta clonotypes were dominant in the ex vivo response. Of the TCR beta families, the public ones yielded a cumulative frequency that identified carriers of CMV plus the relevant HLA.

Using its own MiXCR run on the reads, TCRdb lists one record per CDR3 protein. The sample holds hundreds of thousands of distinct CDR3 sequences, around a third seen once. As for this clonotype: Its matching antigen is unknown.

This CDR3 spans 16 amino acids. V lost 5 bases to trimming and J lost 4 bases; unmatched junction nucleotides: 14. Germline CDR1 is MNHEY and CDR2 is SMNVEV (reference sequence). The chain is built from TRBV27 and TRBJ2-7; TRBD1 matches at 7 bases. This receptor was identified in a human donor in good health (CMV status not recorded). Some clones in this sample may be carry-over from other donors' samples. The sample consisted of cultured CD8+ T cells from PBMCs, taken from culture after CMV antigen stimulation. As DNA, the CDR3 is TGTGCCAGCAGTCCAATCCCCGGGACAGAGGCATACGAGCAGTACTTC. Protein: CASSPIPGTEAYEQYF.